The T cell receptor (beta chain) described here comes from a study of patients and donors after allogeneic stem cell transplantation. There are a few counts of this clonotype. TCRdb independently ran MiXCR on the RT-PCR reads; one entry per CDR3 protein. The sample holds about a million distinct CDR3 sequences; roughly 18% are singletons and the top ten take roughly 6%. The origin of this receptor is a human donor who was either an allogeneic HSCT recipient or a stem cell or donor lymphocyte infusion donor (not recorded which). It is not recorded whose cells these are; they may come from a transplant donor. The sample was blood, either unsorted or a sorted T cell fraction (not recorded which).

In DNA, the CDR3 is TGTGCCAGCAGCTTAGTAGGGGGATATAATGAAAAACTGTTTTTT. This codes for CASSLVGGYNEKLFF. V gene TRBV7-9 combines with J gene TRBJ1-4, with D tentatively TRBD1 (6 bases). The V gene's germline CDR1 is SEHNR and CDR2 FQNEAQ (reference sequence). The CDR3 totals 15 residues. V was shortened by 1 base and J by 4 bases, with 10 bases between the two germline ends.